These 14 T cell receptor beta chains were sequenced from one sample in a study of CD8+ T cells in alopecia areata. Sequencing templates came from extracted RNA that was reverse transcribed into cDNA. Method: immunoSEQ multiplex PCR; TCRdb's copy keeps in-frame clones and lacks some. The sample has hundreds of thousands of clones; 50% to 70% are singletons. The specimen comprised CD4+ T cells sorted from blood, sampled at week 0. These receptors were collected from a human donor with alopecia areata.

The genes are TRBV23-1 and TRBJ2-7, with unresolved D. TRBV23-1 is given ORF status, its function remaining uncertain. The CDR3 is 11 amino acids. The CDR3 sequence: CARKVHYEQYF. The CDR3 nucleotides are TGCGCACGCAAGGTCCACTACGAGCAGTACTTC.

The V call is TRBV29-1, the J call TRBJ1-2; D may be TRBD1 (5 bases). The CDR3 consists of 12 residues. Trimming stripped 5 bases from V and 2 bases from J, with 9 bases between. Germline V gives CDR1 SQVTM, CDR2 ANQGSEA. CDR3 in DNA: TGCAGCGTTAGGGAGGGGAACTATGGCTACACCTTC. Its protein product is CSVREGNYGYTF.

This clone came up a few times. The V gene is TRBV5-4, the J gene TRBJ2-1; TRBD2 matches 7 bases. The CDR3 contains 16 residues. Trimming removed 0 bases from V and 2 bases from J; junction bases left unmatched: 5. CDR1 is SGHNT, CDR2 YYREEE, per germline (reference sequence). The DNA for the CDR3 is TGTGCCAGCAGCTTGGCCCTAGCGGAGCCCTACAATGAGCAGTTCTTC. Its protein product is CASSLALAEPYNEQFF.

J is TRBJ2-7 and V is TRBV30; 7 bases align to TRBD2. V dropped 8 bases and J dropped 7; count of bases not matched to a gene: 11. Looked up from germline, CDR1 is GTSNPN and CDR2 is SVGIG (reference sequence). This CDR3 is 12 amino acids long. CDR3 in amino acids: CALGTTAQEQYF. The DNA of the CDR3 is TGTGCCCTAGGGACTACCGCCCAGGAGCAGTACTTC.

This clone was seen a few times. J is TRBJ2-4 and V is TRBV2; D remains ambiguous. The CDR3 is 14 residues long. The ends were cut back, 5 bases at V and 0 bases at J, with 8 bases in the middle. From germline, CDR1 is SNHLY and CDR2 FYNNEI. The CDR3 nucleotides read TGTGCCAGCAGTCCCCACGGAGCCAAAAACATTCAGTACTTC. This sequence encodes CASSPHGAKNIQYF.

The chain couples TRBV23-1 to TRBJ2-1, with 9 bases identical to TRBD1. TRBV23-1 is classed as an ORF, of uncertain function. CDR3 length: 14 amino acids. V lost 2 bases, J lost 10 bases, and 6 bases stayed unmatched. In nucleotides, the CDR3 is TGCGCCAGCAGTCAAGGGGACAGGGTTGAAGAGCAGTTCTTC. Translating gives CASSQGDRVEEQFF.

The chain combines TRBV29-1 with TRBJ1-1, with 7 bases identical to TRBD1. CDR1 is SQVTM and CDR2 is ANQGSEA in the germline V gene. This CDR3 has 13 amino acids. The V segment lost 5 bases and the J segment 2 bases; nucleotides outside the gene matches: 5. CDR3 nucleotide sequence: TGCAGCGTTTCGACAGGGATTAACACTGAAGCTTTCTTT. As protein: CSVSTGINTEAFF.

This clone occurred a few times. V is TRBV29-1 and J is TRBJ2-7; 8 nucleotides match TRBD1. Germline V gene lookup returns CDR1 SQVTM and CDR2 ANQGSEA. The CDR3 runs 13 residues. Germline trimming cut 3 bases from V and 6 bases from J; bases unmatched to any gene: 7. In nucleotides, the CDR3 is TGCAGCGTTGACCAGGGGGCATTACGCGAGCAGTACTTC. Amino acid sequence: CSVDQGALREQYF.

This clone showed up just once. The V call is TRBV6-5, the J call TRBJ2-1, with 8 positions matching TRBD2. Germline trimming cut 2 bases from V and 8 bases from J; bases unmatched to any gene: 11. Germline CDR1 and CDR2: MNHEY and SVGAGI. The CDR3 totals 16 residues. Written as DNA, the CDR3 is TGTGCCAGCAGTTACGGGGCCGGGACTAGGAACGATGAGCAGTTCTTC. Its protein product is CASSYGAGTRNDEQFF.

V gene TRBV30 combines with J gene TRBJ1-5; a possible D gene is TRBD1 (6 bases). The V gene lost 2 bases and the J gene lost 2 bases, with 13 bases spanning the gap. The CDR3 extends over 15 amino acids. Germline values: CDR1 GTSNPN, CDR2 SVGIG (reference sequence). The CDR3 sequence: CAWSKNRVRNQPQHF. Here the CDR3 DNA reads TGTGCCTGGAGTAAGAACAGGGTACGCAATCAGCCCCAGCATTTT.

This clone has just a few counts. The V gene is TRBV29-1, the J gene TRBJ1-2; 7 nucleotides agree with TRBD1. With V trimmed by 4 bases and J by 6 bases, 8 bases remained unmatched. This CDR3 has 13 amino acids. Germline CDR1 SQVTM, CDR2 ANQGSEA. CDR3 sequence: CSVATGQRDGYTF. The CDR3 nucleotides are TGCAGCGTTGCGACAGGGCAAAGGGATGGCTACACCTTC.

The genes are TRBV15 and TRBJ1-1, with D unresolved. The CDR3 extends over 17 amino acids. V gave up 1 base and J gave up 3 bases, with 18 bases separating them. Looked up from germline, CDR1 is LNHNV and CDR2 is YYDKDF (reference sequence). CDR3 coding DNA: TGTGCCACCAGCAGAGCCCGGACGGGAAGGATCGACACTGAAGCTTTCTTT. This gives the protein CATSRARTGRIDTEAFF.

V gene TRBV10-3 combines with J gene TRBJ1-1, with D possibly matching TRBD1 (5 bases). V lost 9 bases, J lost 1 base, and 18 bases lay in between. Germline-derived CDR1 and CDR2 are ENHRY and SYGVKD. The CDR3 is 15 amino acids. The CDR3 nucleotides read TGTGCCATAGGCGGGATCGGGACGTCGAACACTGAAGCTTTCTTT. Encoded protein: CAIGGIGTSNTEAFF.

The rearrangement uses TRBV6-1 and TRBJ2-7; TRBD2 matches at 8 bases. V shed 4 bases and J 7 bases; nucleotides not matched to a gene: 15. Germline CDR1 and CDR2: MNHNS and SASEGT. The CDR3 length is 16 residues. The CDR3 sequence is CASSGLAGTSTGEQYF. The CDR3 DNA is TGTGCCAGCAGTGGGTTAGCGGGGACATCAACGGGGGAGCAGTACTTC.